These 32 T cell receptor beta chains originate from one sample sequenced in a study of cytomegalovirus exposure and HLA in healthy donors (TCRdb year 2017). Library generation was performed with the immunoSEQ multiplex PCR assay. TCRdb carries this immuneACCESS record with in-frame sequences only. Its versions omit some clonotypes, under half of them owing to an unresolved V gene in the studies checked, with the rest unexplained. Present in this sample are more than 95,000 clones, about 96% of which were seen just once. Around 1.7% of the sample rests with the top ten. Sample: PBMCs. The receptors were gathered from a man aged 18 to 35 in good health and CMV-seronegative.

The chain has TRBV11-2 and TRBJ1-1; weak D call: TRBD1 (6 bases). V shed 5 bases and J shed 3 bases, with 10 bases lying between them. In germline, CDR1 is SGHAT, CDR2 FQNNGV. This CDR3 is built from 13 residues. As DNA, the CDR3 is TGTGCCAGCAGCGTCTCAGGGGACACTGAAGCTTTCTTT. This translates into CASSVSGDTEAFF.

This rearrangement joins TRBV5-4 to TRBJ2-7, with TRBD2 matching 8 bases. CDR1 is SGHNT, CDR2 YYREEE, per germline (reference sequence). V was pared by 5 bases and J by 3 bases, with 7 bases of the junction left unmatched. This CDR3 contains 14 residues. CDR3 nucleotide sequence: TGTGCCAGCAGTTCCGGGACTAGGATCTACGAGCAGTACTTC. Its translation: CASSSGTRIYEQYF.

Notes on this clone: The germline gene is not matched at one end of the junction; a read error may be the cause. The chain links TRBV19 to TRBJ2-1; 8 positions agree with TRBD1. This CDR3 is 15 amino acids long. The germline V gene has CDR1 LNHDA and CDR2 SQIVND (reference sequence). The CDR3 nucleotides read TGTGCCAGTAGTGTAGACAGGGGAGTTCTTAATGAGCAGTTCTTC. Translation: CASSVDRGVLNEQFF.

The chain has TRBV19 and TRBJ2-1; D is possibly TRBD1 (6 bases). This CDR3 is built from 14 residues. Germline V gene sequence: CDR1 LNHDA, CDR2 SQIVND (reference sequence). Trimming stripped 6 bases from V and 5 bases from J, with 14 bases between. CDR3 amino acids: CASRGRQANNEQFF. The DNA of the CDR3 is TGTGCCAGTAGGGGTCGACAGGCTAACAATGAGCAGTTCTTC.

The chain links TRBV6-1 to TRBJ1-2; the D gene is possibly TRBD1 (6 bases). The CDR3 is 15 residues long. With 6 bases removed from V and 3 bases from J, the gap between germline ends came to 17 bases. CDR1 MNHNS and CDR2 SASEGT come from the germline V gene. The CDR3 region is CASSGIDRWDYGYTF. In nucleotides, the CDR3 is TGTGCCAGCAGCGGTATTGACAGGTGGGACTATGGCTACACCTTC.

V gene TRBV7-3 combines with J gene TRBJ2-2, with D maybe TRBD1 (7 bases). This CDR3 is 18 amino acids long. CDR1 is SGHTA, CDR2 FQGTGA, per germline. V was trimmed by 2 bases and J by 5 bases, leaving 21 bases between them. DNA of the CDR3: TGTGCCAGCAGCTTAGGGACAGATTCGGGAGTTAAGACCGGGGAGCTGTTTTTT. Translation gives CASSLGTDSGVKTGELFF.

The CDR3 coding sequence is TGTGCCAGCTCACGGGACACCCAAGAGACCCAGTACTTC. It translates to CASSRDTQETQYF. The genes are TRBV18 and TRBJ2-5; D might be TRBD1 (6 bases). V gave up 4 bases and J gave up 1 base, with 7 bases separating them. This CDR3 has 13 amino acids. CDR1 is KGHSH and CDR2 is LQKENI in the germline V gene.

The CDR3: CASSDPGQKETQYF. In DNA, the CDR3 is TGTGCCAGCAGTGATCCGGGACAGAAAGAGACCCAGTACTTC. V gene TRBV25-1 combines with J gene TRBJ2-5; TRBD1 matches 7 bases. In germline, CDR1 is MGHDK, CDR2 SYGVNS. The CDR3 totals 14 residues. V gave up 3 bases and J gave up 3 bases; unmatched junction bases: 4.

The chain is built from TRBV9 and TRBJ2-7, with D tentatively TRBD1 (5 bases). The length of the CDR3 is 14 residues. Trimming removed 5 bases from V and 0 bases from J, with 12 bases in between. The V gene's germline CDR1 is SGDLS and CDR2 YYNGEE. DNA for the CDR3: TGTGCCAGCAGTGCCAGACAGCTCTCCTACGAGCAGTACTTC. Protein: CASSARQLSYEQYF.

This clone has just one count. This chain connects TRBV30 to TRBJ2-1, with 10 bases aligning to TRBD2. The CDR3 totals 19 residues. After removal of 4 bases from V and 3 bases from J, the junction contained 18 bases not matched to a gene. The germline V gene has CDR1 GTSNPN and CDR2 SVGIG (reference sequence). CDR3: CAWTTGLAAPSIYYNEQFF. In DNA, the CDR3 is TGTGCCTGGACTACCGGACTAGCGGCCCCGAGTATCTACTACAATGAGCAGTTCTTC.

The rearrangement links TRBV28 to TRBJ2-7; tentatively, D is TRBD1 (6 bases). V lost 4 bases to trimming and J lost 3 bases, with 10 bases between them. The germline gives CDR1 MDHEN, CDR2 SYDVKM. This CDR3 contains 13 residues. The CDR3 sequence is CASSWDNFYEQYF. Written as DNA, the CDR3 is TGTGCCAGCAGTTGGGACAACTTCTACGAGCAGTACTTC.

The J gene is TRBJ1-1, the V gene TRBV4-1; 9 nucleotides line up with TRBD1. The ends lost 4 bases at V and 4 bases at J; junction bases unmatched: 7. This CDR3 has 15 residues. Germline CDR1 is MGHRA and CDR2 is YSYEKL. For the CDR3, the DNA is TGCGCCAGCAGCCCGACCGGGACAGGGACCACTGAAGCTTTCTTT. This codes for CASSPTGTGTTEAFF.

In this sample, this clone turned up once. The J gene is TRBJ2-7, the V gene TRBV7-3; D might be TRBD1 (6 bases). The CDR3 spans 13 residues. V dropped 5 bases and J dropped 4 bases, with 12 bases sitting between them. Germline assignment: CDR1 SGHTA and CDR2 FQGTGA. The CDR3 coding sequence is TGTGCCAGCAGCCCTGTCAGGGGTTACGAGCAGTACTTC. Translated, it gives CASSPVRGYEQYF.

In the case of this clone: Other DNA sequences from this sample encode an identical CDR3 as well. The chain links TRBV30 to TRBJ1-1; D gene unclear. This CDR3 spans 13 amino acids. V was trimmed by 0 bases and J by 4 bases, leaving 9 bases between them. Germline CDR1 GTSNPN, CDR2 SVGIG (reference sequence). This CDR3 reads CAWSVGGSTEAFF. CDR3 bases: TGTGCCTGGAGTGTGGGAGGGAGCACTGAAGCTTTCTTT. The variable domain in full, completed from reference TRBV30 and TRBJ1-1, reads SQTIHQWPATLVQPVGSPLSLECTVEGTSNPNLYWYRQAAGRGLQLLFYSVGIGQISSEVPQNLSASRPQDRQFILSSKKLLLSDSGFYLCAWSVGGSTEAFFGQGTRLTVV.

In its sample, this clone was seen once. CDR3 sequence reads: CASSPAGTGGYEQYF. Here the CDR3 DNA reads TGTGCCAGCAGCCCAGCCGGGACAGGGGGCTACGAGCAGTACTTC. The chain is built from TRBV7-9 and TRBJ2-7; 11 nucleotides agree with TRBD1. V trimming: 5 bases; J trimming: 3 bases; junction bases outside the gene matches: 6. The CDR3 length is 15 residues. Germline-derived CDR1 and CDR2 are SEHNR and FQNEAQ (reference sequence). Drawing the rest from reference TRBV7-9 and TRBJ2-7, the complete variable domain is DTGVSQNPRHKITKRGQNVTFRCDPISEHNRLYWYRQTLGQGPEFLTYFQNEAQLEKSRLLSDRFSAERPKGSFSTLEIQRTEQGDSAMYLCASSPAGTGGYEQYFGPGTRLTVT.

This sequence joins TRBV30 and TRBJ2-1, with TRBD2 as a possible D gene (6 bases). Trimming shortened V by 2 bases and J by 2 bases, and 13 bases separated the two germline ends. The CDR3 sequence is 15 residues long. Germline V gene data show CDR1 as GTSNPN and CDR2 as SVGIG (reference sequence). CDR3 nucleotide sequence: TGTGCCTGGAGTTCGATTAGCGGAACCTACAATGAGCAGTTCTTC. Encoded protein: CAWSSISGTYNEQFF. The full variable domain, with the rest looked up from reference TRBV30 and TRBJ2-1, is SQTIHQWPATLVQPVGSPLSLECTVEGTSNPNLYWYRQAAGRGLQLLFYSVGIGQISSEVPQNLSASRPQDRQFILSSKKLLLSDSGFYLCAWSSISGTYNEQFFGPGTRLTVL.

The chain has TRBV4-3 and TRBJ1-1, with D hard to call. The V end was cut by 4 bases, the J end by 13 bases, with 25 bases between. From germline, CDR1 is LGHNA and CDR2 YSLEER. The CDR3 sequence is 15 residues long. CDR3 loop: CASSPVGHPFMKLFF. CDR3 DNA: TGCGCCAGCAGCCCAGTTGGGCATCCGTTCATGAAGCTTTTCTTT.

The rearrangement joins TRBV28 to TRBJ2-5, with D perhaps matching TRBD1 (7 bases). The CDR3 runs to 17 residues. V was shortened by 3 bases and J by 5 bases, with 22 bases between the two germline ends. Germline V gene sequence: CDR1 MDHEN, CDR2 SYDVKM. For the CDR3, the DNA is TGTGCCAGCAGTTTTGGGGCGGAGGGGGCAGGGTTGGAGACCCAGTACTTC. Protein: CASSFGAEGAGLETQYF.

The chain links TRBV15 to TRBJ2-7, with D unclear. CDR3 length: 17 residues. Germline loops: CDR1 LNHNV, CDR2 YYDKDF (reference sequence). V was cut by 1 base and J by 2 bases, with 18 bases left in between. The CDR3: CATSRVRHSSTPYEQYF. CDR3 nucleotide sequence: TGTGCCACCAGCAGAGTAAGACACAGCTCCACTCCCTACGAGCAGTACTTC.

The chain is built from TRBV13 and TRBJ2-3; 14 bases agree with TRBD2. This CDR3 is built from 17 residues. Looked up from germline, CDR1 is PRHDT and CDR2 is FYEKMQ (reference sequence). The J segment lost 5 bases and the V segment lost 5 bases, leaving 9 bases of the junction unmatched. Here the CDR3 reads CASSAGGTSGSQDTQYF. The CDR3 nucleotides read TGTGCCAGCAGCGCCGGGGGGACTAGCGGGAGTCAAGATACGCAGTATTTT.

The chain couples TRBV6-5 to TRBJ1-5; a possible D gene is TRBD1 (5 bases). V dropped 4 bases and J dropped 2 bases, with 12 bases sitting between them. Germline CDR1 reads MNHEY; CDR2 reads SVGAGI. The CDR3 sequence is 15 residues long. The CDR3 spells CASSSLGQGNQPQHF. DNA of the CDR3: TGTGCCAGCAGTTCCCTGGGGCAGGGCAATCAGCCCCAGCATTTT.

The V gene is TRBV10-2, the J gene TRBJ2-2, with a possible D match to TRBD1 (8 bases). Per germline, CDR1 WSHSY and CDR2 SAAADI. The germline V and J ends were trimmed by 6 bases and 1 base, with 15 bases remaining between them. The CDR3 is 16 residues long. In DNA, the CDR3 is TGCGCCAGCAGCGAAACAGGGGGGGAGAACACCGGGGAGCTGTTTTTT. It translates to CASSETGGENTGELFF.

The chain links TRBV6-4 to TRBJ2-3; D perhaps matches TRBD2 (7 bases). V gave up 2 bases and J gave up 5 bases, with 11 bases separating them. The CDR3 has 14 amino acids. Looked up from germline, CDR1 is MRHNA and CDR2 is SNTAGT. The CDR3, as DNA: TGTGCCAGCAGTGACAGGGGGGGACAAGATACGCAGTATTTT. It specifies CASSDRGGQDTQYF.

The chain couples TRBV7-3 to TRBJ2-1; D possibly corresponds to TRBD2 (5 bases). CDR1 and CDR2 (germline): SGHTA, FQGTGA. The CDR3 has 11 amino acids. Trimming cost V 3 bases and J 13 bases, with 10 bases left between them. CDR3 sequence (DNA): TGTGCCAGCAGCTTTGGAGGTCCACAGTTCTTC. Translation: CASSFGGPQFF.

This clone is a singleton in its sample. This rearrangement joins TRBV19 to TRBJ2-3; D perhaps matches TRBD1 (6 bases). V dropped 3 bases and J dropped 0 bases, with 10 bases sitting between them. This CDR3 spans 15 amino acids. From germline, CDR1 is LNHDA and CDR2 SQIVND (reference sequence). CDR3 nucleotides: TGTGCCAGTAGTATTCGGGACATTAGCACAGATACGCAGTATTTT. Translating gives CASSIRDISTDTQYF. Full variable domain (missing parts from reference TRBV19 and TRBJ2-3): DGGITQSPKYLFRKEGQNVTLSCEQNLNHDAMYWYRQDPGQGLRLIYYSQIVNDFQKGDIAEGYSVSREKKESFPLTVTSAQKNPTAFYLCASSIRDISTDTQYFGPGTRLTVL.

This chain connects TRBV28 to TRBJ2-7; perhaps TRBD1 as D (6 bases). Germline V lookup: CDR1 MDHEN, CDR2 SYDVKM. This CDR3 has 14 residues. Trimming removed 6 bases from V and 3 bases from J, with 15 bases in between. CDR3 sequence: CASRIQGMVYEQYF. The DNA of the CDR3 is TGTGCCAGCAGGATACAGGGAATGGTCTACGAGCAGTACTTC. The full variable domain, rest sourced from reference TRBV28 and TRBJ2-7, is DVKVTQSSRYLVKRTGEKVFLECVQDMDHENMFWYRQDPGLGLRLIYFSYDVKMKEKGDIPEGYSVSREKKERFSLILESASTNQTSMYLCASRIQGMVYEQYFGPGTRLTVT.

The chain employs TRBV4-3 and TRBJ2-1; D may be TRBD1 (6 bases). From germline, CDR1 is LGHNA and CDR2 YSLEER. The ends were cut back, 0 bases at V and 9 bases at J, with 9 bases in the middle. CDR3 length equals 13 residues. Here the CDR3 DNA reads TGCGCCAGCAGCCAAGATTTAGGGGGTGAGCAGTTCTTC. This translates into CASSQDLGGEQFF.

The chain is built from TRBV27 and TRBJ1-2, with 9 positions matching TRBD1. The CDR3 consists of 12 residues. Germline values: CDR1 MNHEY, CDR2 SMNVEV (reference sequence). With 8 bases clipped from V and 3 bases from J, the junction kept 1 base outside the gene matches. CDR3 region: CASGTGYYGYTF. The CDR3 bases are TGTGCCAGCGGGACAGGGTACTATGGCTACACCTTC.

DNA of the CDR3: TGCGCCAGCAGCACCTTAGCGGGAGGCTCCTACAATGAGCAGTTCTTC. Translation: CASSTLAGGSYNEQFF. The rearrangement links TRBV5-1 to TRBJ2-1; TRBD2 matches at 10 bases. The CDR3 is made up of 16 amino acids. V gave up 4 bases and J gave up 0 bases; unmatched junction bases: 4. Germline values: CDR1 SGHRS, CDR2 YFSETQ.

This clone was counted a single time. This chain connects TRBV14 to TRBJ1-5; D gene uncertain. Germline assignment: CDR1 SGHDN and CDR2 FVKESK. V lost 4 bases to trimming and J lost 9 bases, with 13 bases between them. This CDR3 has 13 amino acids. CDR3 sequence reads: CASSPYQSGPQHF. The CDR3 nucleotides read TGTGCCAGCAGCCCCTACCAATCGGGGCCCCAGCATTTT.

Concerning this clone itself: Other DNA sequences in this sample translate to the same CDR3. V gene TRBV9 combines with J gene TRBJ2-1; weak D call: TRBD2 (5 bases). The CDR3 contains 11 residues. The germline V and J ends were trimmed by 2 bases and 9 bases, with 6 bases remaining between them. Germline V gives CDR1 SGDLS, CDR2 YYNGEE. In DNA form, the CDR3 reads TGTGCCAGCAGCGTCGGAGGTGAGCAGTTCTTC. Protein product: CASSVGGEQFF.

The J gene is TRBJ2-3, the V gene TRBV5-1; 10 positions agree with TRBD1. Germline V gene lookup returns CDR1 SGHRS and CDR2 YFSETQ. With 5 bases clipped from V and 6 bases from J, the junction kept 9 bases outside the gene matches. There are 15 residues in the CDR3. DNA of the CDR3: TGCGCCAGCAGTATCGGGACAGGGGTTTCGGATACGCAGTATTTT. Protein product: CASSIGTGVSDTQYF.